This T cell receptor beta chain was recovered during a study of blood T cell repertoires in COVID-19. Across the study: The study drew acute and convalescent COVID-19 samples from the United States, Italy and Spain. Sample material is recorded as cDNA or gDNA derived from T cells, B-cell-depleted T cells, or PBMCs.

This clone was recorded a few times. This CDR3 has 13 residues. Germline V gene data show CDR1 as SGHAT and CDR2 as FQDESV (reference sequence). Between the trimmed V and J ends, which lost 2 bases and 2 bases, there was a span of 7 bases. Original processing notes: Counts of nucleated cells, estimated from reference gene primer amplification, were obtained. The method was immunoSEQ multiplex PCR; TCRdb's version includes in-frame clones alone and lacks a portion of them. V and J calls plus clone size are reproduced from that table; the DNA served to infer D and trimming. Here the sample spans about 73,000 clones, over 65% being singletons.

The sequenced sample consisted of peripheral blood. The receptor comes from a woman in her sixties or seventies with acute or convalescent COVID-19. The chain is built from TRBV11-1 and TRBJ2-7; D uncertain. CDR3 region: CASSLQQTYEQYF. The CDR3 DNA follows: TGTGCCAGCAGCTTACAACAGACCTACGAGCAGTACTTC. The complete variable domain, with remaining parts taken from reference TRBV11-1 and TRBJ2-7, reads EAEVAQSPRYKITEKSQAVAFWCDPISGHATLYWYRQILGQGPELLVQFQDESVVDDSQLPKDRFSAERLKGVDSTLKIQPAELGDSAMYLCASSLQQTYEQYFGPGTRLTVT.